The present TCR beta chain was sequenced within a study of T-cell reconstitution after alpha-beta-depleted transplantation in children. Study results and limitations: In patients about two months after transplant, alpha-beta T cells reportedly arose from several hundred expanded graft clones. T-cell numbers and diversity, one year after transplant, stemmed largely from T cells that were newly produced.

Unique molecular identifiers tagged the TCRbeta library. MiXCR, applied by TCRdb to the PCR reads, yields one record per CDR3 protein. This sample has approximately 350,000 distinct CDR3 sequences, with about 17% found just once. After removal of 2 bases from V and 0 bases from J, the junction contained 15 bases not matched to a gene. This CDR3 has 19 residues. The germline CDR1 and CDR2 sequences are MNHEY and SVGAGI. Turning to this clonotype: Its antigen is unidentified.

This sequence joins TRBV6-5 and TRBJ1-2; 7 positions match TRBD1. The sequencing here drew on PBMCs, mostly from graft donor cells, taken 360 days after TCRalphabeta/CD19-depleted stem cell transplant. This TCR was recovered from a male patient aged 2-15 years who had a stem cell transplant for acute lymphoblastic leukemia, so the T cells may come from the graft donor. The CDR3 here is CASSYVRGTASQTNYGYTF. The CDR3 DNA reads TGTGCCAGCAGTTACGTTAGGGGGACAGCGAGTCAAACTAACTATGGCTACACCTTC.